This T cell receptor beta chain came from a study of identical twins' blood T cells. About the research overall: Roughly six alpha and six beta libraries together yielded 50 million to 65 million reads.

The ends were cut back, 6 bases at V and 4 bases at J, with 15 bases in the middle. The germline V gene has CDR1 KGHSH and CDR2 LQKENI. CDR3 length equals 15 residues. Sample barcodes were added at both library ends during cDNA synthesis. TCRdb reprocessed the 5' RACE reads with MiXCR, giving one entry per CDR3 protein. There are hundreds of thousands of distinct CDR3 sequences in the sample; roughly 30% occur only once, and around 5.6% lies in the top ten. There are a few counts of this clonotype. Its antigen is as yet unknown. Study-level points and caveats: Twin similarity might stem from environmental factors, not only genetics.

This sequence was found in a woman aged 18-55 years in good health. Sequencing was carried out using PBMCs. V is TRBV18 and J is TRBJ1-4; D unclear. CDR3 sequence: CASSASSGFNEKLFF. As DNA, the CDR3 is TGTGCCAGCTCGGCATCCTCCGGTTTTAATGAAAAACTGTTTTTT.